There are a few counts of the clone carrying this T cell receptor beta chain. The antigen remains unidentified. The read falls 3 residues short of the CDR3 end, and the missing part is taken from the germline J gene. This CDR3 has 14 residues. V lost 4 bases to trimming and J lost 3 bases; unmatched junction nucleotides: 5. The V gene's germline CDR1 is SGHDT and CDR2 YYEEEE. This entry is derived from a study of T cell clonality in common variable immunodeficiency. Study-level findings and limits: T cell subpopulation sequencing would be needed to explain CVID clonality. Common variable immunodeficiency TCR beta sequences reportedly had fewer deletions and N-nucleotide insertions. CVID subjects had higher TCRbeta clonality than healthy controls, most marked in about a third.

Data came from immunoSEQ multiplex PCR; TCRdb stores just in-frame clones and leaves some out. Singletons are absent from the sample, which has 25,000 to 30,000 clones. The genes are TRBV5-6 and TRBJ2-7, with 9 nucleotides matching TRBD1. The clonotype was recovered from a human donor with common variable immunodeficiency. The material sequenced was peripheral blood mononuclear cells. The part of the CDR3 DNA that was read is TGTGCCAGCAGCCGGACAGGGGCCGTCTACGAG. It is translated as CASSRTGAVYE. The whole CDR3 reads CASSRTGAVYEQYF.